This T cell receptor beta chain was retrieved from a study of cytomegalovirus exposure and HLA in healthy donors. Study results and caveats: A few CMV-associated chains proved CMV antigen-specific in vitro. Overall, around 150 TCR beta chains were annotated as cytomegalovirus-associated. With high specificity and sensitivity, the classifier reportedly diagnosed cytomegalovirus status.

Of note for this clone: Its antigen is unknown.

CDR3 length: 15 amino acids. The ends were cut back, 6 bases at V and 5 bases at J, with 20 bases in the middle. Per the germline V gene, CDR1 is SNHLY and CDR2 is FYNNEI. Here immunoSEQ multiplex PCR was the method, and the copy in TCRdb shows in-frame clones only, minus some. The sample yields 150,000 to 200,000 clones, approximately 84% seen once. The material sequenced was PBMCs. This clonotype originated in a woman aged 18-30 years in good health and CMV-seropositive. The chain links TRBV2 to TRBJ2-7; D gene ambiguous. The CDR3 loop is CASSIEALAADEQYF. CDR3 in DNA: TGTGCCAGCAGCATTGAGGCCCTCGCGGCCGACGAGCAGTACTTC.